This T cell receptor (beta chain) emerged from a study of blood T cells in healthy people across ages. Study at large: Roughly one uniquely barcoded beta molecule per two T cells was captured.

This clonotype was recorded a few times. It was with a sample-barcoded 5' primer and a J-beta primer mix that a second PCR of roughly 6 to 11 cycles was run. TCRdb re-called the 5' RACE reads through MiXCR, storing one row per CDR3 protein. The sample consists of under 1,100,000 distinct CDR3 sequences, around 25% of them appearing once. Trimming removed 6 bases from V and 4 bases from J; junction bases left unmatched: 6. This CDR3 region has 14 residues. Germline V CDR1 and CDR2: MDHEN, SYDVKM. This sample was shared with a second study, whose subject was T cells of mothers and their children. That report notes: The effect of thymic selection on TCR recombination output is similar between related and unrelated pairs. It was related mother-child pairs that showed slightly higher overlap than unrelated pairs, without reaching significance.

Material for sequencing was blood. The chain recombines TRBV28 with TRBJ2-7, with 10 bases that match TRBD1. The sequence derives from a girl aged 2-15 years in good health. CDR3 DNA: TGTGCCAGCAGCCCGGACAGGGGGGGGTACGAGCAGTACTTC. This sequence encodes CASSPDRGGYEQYF.